This T cell receptor (beta chain) originates from a study of cytomegalovirus exposure and HLA in healthy donors. Healthy bone marrow donors made up the donor group. Study-wide results and caveats: In vitro checks showed that three CMV-associated chains really do target CMV antigens.

Primers: 60 Vbeta forward and 13 Jbeta reverse. Measured with immunoSEQ multiplex PCR; TCRdb has only the in-frame clones, and not every one. The sample has under 200,000 clones, around 86% seen once. Worth noting for this clone: Its matching antigen is unknown.

CDR3 length: 14 residues. CDR1 is MNHNY, CDR2 SVGAGI, per germline (reference sequence). Trimming removed 9 bases from V and 4 bases from J, with 19 bases in between. This clonotype was sampled from a human donor in good health. The chain combines TRBV6-6 with TRBJ2-7; the D gene is possibly TRBD1 (6 bases). The specimen sequenced was PBMCs. The CDR3 is CASRETGTPYEQYF. The CDR3 nucleotides read TGTGCCAGTAGAGAAACCGGGACACCTTACGAGCAGTACTTC.